Following are 2 T cell receptor beta chains from one sample sequenced in a study of T cell changes during pregnancy in multiple sclerosis. Method: immunoSEQ multiplex PCR; TCRdb's copy keeps in-frame clones and lacks some. Altogether some 38,000 clones are present, approximately 89% being singletons, with the ten largest covering roughly 0.69%. Source: CD4+ T cells from peripheral blood mononuclear cells, taken in the second trimester of pregnancy. The receptors originated from a female donor in good health, enrolled as a control in a pregnancy study.

This clone was recorded a few times. The chain employs TRBV6-5 and TRBJ2-3; TRBD2 matches 9 bases. Germline CDR1 and CDR2: MNHEY and SVGAGI. The CDR3 has 15 amino acids. Trimming cost V 6 bases and J 2 bases; bases outside gene matches: 6. CDR3 bases: TGTGCCAGCAGCACGACTAGCGGCCTCACAGATACGCAGTATTTT. It translates to CASSTTSGLTDTQYF.

To note about this clone: The sample has other DNA sequences that encode this CDR3 too. In DNA form, the CDR3 reads TGTGCCAGCAGTGAGGGGGCGAGGCAGCCCCAGCATTTT. As protein: CASSEGARQPQHF. The chain links TRBV6-4 to TRBJ1-5; a possible D gene is TRBD1 (6 bases). CDR1 and CDR2 (germline): MRHNA, SNTAGT. Deletions cut 3 bases from V and 7 bases from J, with 10 bases between. The CDR3 extends over 13 amino acids.